The TCR beta chain under discussion was sequenced for a study of T cells in Graves' hyperthyroidism and ophthalmopathy. Study-level results: Peripheral blood also featured most of the thyroid clonotypes expanded above 0.001.

Each diagnosis was grounded in clinical symptoms, serum thyroxine and TRAb, thyroid ultrasound, and orbital computed tomography. This clonotype was picked up many times. Its antigen is currently unknown. The CDR3 spans 13 residues. Trimming pared 5 bases from V and 2 bases from J, leaving 9 bases between. Germline lookup yields CDR1 MDHEN and CDR2 SYDVKM. Researchers took RNA transcripts and amplified the TCR beta CDR3 regions from them. The HTBI set primed first-round TCR CDR3 RT-PCR. TCRdb reprocessed the multiplex PCR reads via MiXCR and lists one record per CDR3 protein. The data contain a few hundred thousand distinct CDR3 sequences, about a sixth of them singletons.

Sequences were obtained from blood. The chain recombines TRBV28 with TRBJ1-2; D unclear. The TCR originated in a young woman with Graves' ophthalmopathy. DNA of the CDR3: TGTGCCAGCAGTGACCGGGAGAACTATGGCTACACCTTC. Translation: CASSDRENYGYTF.